This T cell receptor (beta chain) was observed in a study of early T cells in non-severe SARS-CoV-2 infection. Background on the study: The study sequenced bulk RNA from unsorted whole blood, with chains unpaired. Findings of the study overall: VDJdb matches were skewed toward anti-spike CD8 T cell responses.

The germline V gene has CDR1 LGHDT and CDR2 YNNKEL (reference sequence). Trimming removed 0 bases at V and 4 bases at J, with 0 bases between. The CDR3 runs to 11 residues. cDNA molecules, individually, were tagged with unique molecular identifiers. TCRdb reanalysed the 5' RACE reads using MiXCR and keeps one entry per CDR3 protein. Of over 60,000 distinct CDR3 sequences in the sample, 9.5% to 13% were seen once. Many counts were recorded for this clonotype. The target antigen is unknown. This TCR came from an adult who was a healthcare worker with PCR-confirmed SARS-CoV-2 infection or an uninfected control (not recorded which). The chain is built from TRBV3-1 and TRBJ2-5; no clear D gene. Sequencing used whole blood, obtained at baseline. The CDR3 DNA reads as TGTGCCAGCAGCCAAGAAGAGACCCAGTACTTC. Translation gives CASSQEETQYF.